Here is one T cell receptor (beta chain) with its context. The CDR3 contains 13 residues. Per germline, CDR1 GTSNPN and CDR2 SVGIG (reference sequence). Trimming took off 5 bases at V and 5 bases at J, with 15 bases between the two ends. TCRdb keeps only in-frame clones here, not all; method: immunoSEQ multiplex PCR. The table has approximately 2,500 clones, approximately 96% seen once; the top ten hold around 11%. The sample comes from a study of control samples from healthy donors and cancer patients. The sequence was obtained from a man between 65 and 79 years old with colorectal cancer. Sequencing was done on a sample of PBMCs. The chain has TRBV30 and TRBJ1-2; D ambiguous. The CDR3 sequence: CAWERDLGYGYTF. DNA of the CDR3: TGTGCCTGGGAGAGGGATCTCGGGTATGGCTACACCTTC.